The next 23 T cell receptor beta chains were all read from a single sample in a study of blood T cells in healthy people across ages. Sample-barcoded 5' priming and a J-beta primer mix drove a second PCR of about 6 to 12 cycles. From the 5' RACE reads, TCRdb called clonotypes with MiXCR, one entry per CDR3 protein. Among 780,000 or so distinct CDR3 sequences, just under 25% were seen once, and the ten largest hold more than 3%. These same records also appear under a second study, on T cells of mothers and their children.

Sequencing input: blood. These receptors came from a boy younger than 18 in good health.

Comment on this clonotype: Germline and junction disagree at one end, which may indicate a read error. This chain links TRBV7-2 with TRBJ1-1, with D unresolved. In germline, CDR1 is SGHTA, CDR2 FQGNSA. This CDR3 comprises 15 residues. The chain's CDR3 is CASSPIRPKNNEAFF. DNA for the CDR3: TGTGCCAGCAGCCCAATTAGACCTAAAAACAATGAAGCTTTCTTT.

V usage is TRBV5-1 and J usage is TRBJ2-3; D gene uncertain. The CDR3 extends over 16 amino acids. CDR1 is SGHRS, CDR2 YFSETQ, per germline. V lost 0 bases and J 1 base, leaving 12 bases between the germline ends. As DNA, the CDR3 is TGCGCCAGCAGCTTGGCTACTTCCCCCCGCACAGATACGCAGTATTTT. Its protein is CASSLATSPRTDTQYF. The variable domain in full, completed from reference TRBV5-1 and TRBJ2-3, reads KAGVTQTPRYLIKTRGQQVTLSCSPISGHRSVSWYQQTPGQGLQFLFEYFSETQRNKGNFPGRFSGRQFSNSRSEMNVSTLELGDSALYLCASSLATSPRTDTQYFGPGTRLTVL.

A note on this clonotype: A much larger clone lies one base from this, so it may be a read error. The chain carries TRBV16 and TRBJ2-5; D is unclear. CDR3 length: 14 residues. Germline lookup yields CDR1 KGHSY and CDR2 FQNENV. V was cut by 2 bases and J by 11 bases, with 18 bases left in between. The DNA of the CDR3 is TGTGCCAGCAGCCAAGTTAGTTCAAAATACGGGCAGTACTTC. It is translated as CASSQVSSKYGQYF.

This clonotype has only a few counts. This CDR3 reads CASSLQGGLGNIQYF. The CDR3 DNA reads as TGTGCCAGCAGCTTACAGGGGGGACTTGGAAACATTCAGTACTTC. The rearrangement joins TRBV11-2 to TRBJ2-4, with D perhaps matching TRBD1 (7 bases). CDR1 and CDR2 (germline): SGHAT, FQNNGV. Trimming left V 2 bases short and J 6 bases short, with 14 bases between. The CDR3 sequence is 15 residues long. The whole variable domain, filled in from reference TRBV11-2 and TRBJ2-4, reads EAGVAQSPRYKIIEKRQSVAFWCNPISGHATLYWYQQILGQGPKLLIQFQNNGVVDDSQLPKDRFSAERLKGVDSTLKIQPAKLEDSAVYLCASSLQGGLGNIQYFGAGTRLSVL.

The V and J genes are TRBV7-6 and TRBJ2-7; D ambiguous. The CDR3 is 16 residues long. Germline CDR1 is SGHVS and CDR2 is FNYEAQ. V lost 5 bases to trimming and J lost 2 bases, with 19 bases between them. The CDR3 loop is CASSPQKGGGPYEQYF. The CDR3 nucleotides are TGTGCCAGCAGCCCTCAGAAGGGCGGCGGACCCTACGAGCAGTACTTC.

This rearrangement joins TRBV6-2 or TRBV6-3 to TRBJ2-5; D not certain. TRBJ2-7 matches the DNA end more closely, so the J call is doubtful. Per germline, CDR1 MNHEY and CDR2 SVGEGT. CDR3 size: 14 residues. The CDR3 protein is CASMGIHESYEQYF. CDR3 nucleotide sequence: TGTGCCAGCATGGGTATCCACGAATCCTACGAGCAGTACTTC.

This clonotype was seen a few times. The chain employs TRBV6-5 and TRBJ1-5; 7 bases fit TRBD1. Germline V gene lookup returns CDR1 MNHEY and CDR2 SVGAGI. There are 14 residues in the CDR3. The ends lost 6 bases at V and 3 bases at J; junction bases unmatched: 5. Written as DNA, the CDR3 is TGTGCCAGCAGGATGGGACAGTTCAATCAGCCCCAGCATTTT. The encoded protein is CASRMGQFNQPQHF.

This sequence joins TRBV6-2 or TRBV6-3 and TRBJ2-1, with 8 bases lining up with TRBD2. Germline trimming cut 8 bases from V and 5 bases from J; bases unmatched to any gene: 5. Germline CDR1 is MNHEY and CDR2 is SVGEGT. This CDR3 is 13 amino acids long. The CDR3: CASGGLVHNEQFF. For the CDR3, the DNA is TGTGCCAGCGGGGGACTAGTCCACAATGAGCAGTTCTTC.

This sequence joins TRBV20-1 and TRBJ2-3, with a tentative D call TRBD1 (6 bases). Per germline, CDR1 DFQATT and CDR2 SNEGSKA (reference sequence). This CDR3 has 13 residues. V lost 6 bases and J 4 bases, leaving 14 bases between the germline ends. CDR3 amino acids: CSAGWGLADTQYF. The CDR3 DNA reads as TGCAGTGCAGGCTGGGGGCTCGCAGATACGCAGTATTTT.

The chain carries TRBV7-2 and TRBJ1-3, with a tentative D call TRBD1 (5 bases). Trimming pared 5 bases from V and 3 bases from J, leaving 8 bases between. Germline CDR1 is SGHTA and CDR2 is FQGNSA. This CDR3 is built from 13 residues. CDR3 region: CASSVGDGNTIYF. The CDR3 coding sequence is TGTGCCAGCAGCGTAGGGGATGGAAACACCATATATTTT. Full variable domain (outside the CDR3, taken from reference TRBV7-2 and TRBJ1-3): GAGVSQSPSNKVTEKGKDVELRCDPISGHTALYWYRQSLGQGLEFLIYFQGNSAPDKSGLPSDRFSAERTGGSVSTLTIQRTQQEDSAVYLCASSVGDGNTIYFGEGSWLTVV.

This clonotype was observed a handful of times. Germline and junction disagree at one end, which may indicate a read error. V usage is TRBV10-3 and J usage is TRBJ2-1; perhaps D is TRBD1 or TRBD2 (6 bases each). CDR1 and CDR2 from the germline V gene are ENHRY and SYGVKD. This CDR3 is 19 amino acids long. CDR3 bases: TGTGCCATCAGTGAGGCTCCAGGGGTGGCGGGGTCCTCCTGCAATGAGCAGTTCTTC. This encodes CAISEAPGVAGSSCNEQFF.

The J gene is TRBJ1-1, the V gene TRBV20-1, with D uncertain. The ends were cut back, 0 bases at V and 1 base at J, with 12 bases in the middle. CDR1 is DFQATT and CDR2 is SNEGSKA in the germline V gene (reference sequence). The CDR3 sequence is 15 residues long. The CDR3 spells CSAREWKKANTEAFF. The CDR3 DNA sequence: TGCAGTGCTAGAGAGTGGAAAAAGGCGAACACTGAAGCTTTCTTT.

This clonotype was found a few times. The chain is built from TRBV18 and TRBJ2-5; D is uncertain. The CDR3 has 13 amino acids. V lost 5 bases to trimming and J lost 0 bases, with 7 bases between them. Germline V gene sequence: CDR1 KGHSH, CDR2 LQKENI. Here the CDR3 reads CASSAQYQETQYF. For the CDR3, the DNA is TGTGCCAGCTCAGCCCAATACCAAGAGACCCAGTACTTC. Complete variable domain (other parts from reference TRBV18 and TRBJ2-5): NAGVMQNPRHLVRRRGQEARLRCSPMKGHSHVYWYRQLPEEGLKFMVYLQKENIIDESGMPKERFSAEFPKEGPSILRIQQVVRGDSAAYFCASSAQYQETQYFGPGTRLLVL.

The chain links TRBV7-2 to TRBJ1-5; unclear D gene. The germline V and J ends were trimmed by 5 bases and 5 bases, with 7 bases remaining between them. Looked up from germline, CDR1 is SGHTA and CDR2 is FQGNSA. The CDR3 totals 12 residues. CDR3 DNA sequence: TGTGCCAGCAGCACTGAGGATCAGCCCCAGCATTTT. Residues: CASSTEDQPQHF.

This chain links TRBV4-1 with TRBJ1-5; D is unresolved. This CDR3 region has 14 residues. V dropped 0 bases and J dropped 5 bases, with 8 bases sitting between them. CDR1 is MGHRA and CDR2 is YSYEKL in the germline V gene. As DNA, the CDR3 is TGCGCCAGCAGCCAAGATAGAGTGGATCAGCCCCAGCATTTT. It codes for CASSQDRVDQPQHF.

This clonotype was observed once. The V gene is TRBV2, the J gene TRBJ2-7, with TRBD2 matching 12 bases. The CDR3 consists of 14 residues. The germline gives CDR1 SNHLY, CDR2 FYNNEI. With V trimmed by 7 bases and J by 6 bases, 7 bases remained unmatched. CDR3 sequence (DNA): TGTGCCAGCAACCAACTAGCGGGGGGTAGCGAGCAGTACTTC. Protein sequence: CASNQLAGGSEQYF.

This clonotype was recorded a few times. The rearrangement links TRBV4-2 to TRBJ2-7; maybe TRBD2 (6 bases). The germline V gene has CDR1 LGHNA and CDR2 YNFKEQ. The CDR3 length is 15 residues. V lost 2 bases to trimming and J lost 2 bases, with 13 bases between them. CDR3 bases: TGTGCCAGCAGCCAACGGCAGGGAGGAACCTACGAGCAGTACTTC. This sequence encodes CASSQRQGGTYEQYF.

The V and J genes are TRBV20-1 and TRBJ1-4; the D gene is possibly TRBD1 (5 bases). Trimming stripped 6 bases from V and 7 bases from J, with 12 bases between. Germline lookup yields CDR1 DFQATT and CDR2 SNEGSKA (reference sequence). CDR3 size: 12 residues. CDR3 nucleotides: TGCAGTGCGATGCGGGGGGGTGAAAAACTGTTTTTT. Its protein is CSAMRGGEKLFF.

V gene TRBV12-3 or TRBV12-4 combines with J gene TRBJ2-2; TRBD1 matches 7 bases. J gave up 6 bases and V 5 bases, and 9 bases lay outside the gene matches. The CDR3 extends over 15 amino acids. CDR3 in DNA: TGTGCCAGCAGTCCATACACAGGGGTGGCCGGGGAGCTGTTTTTT. This gives the protein CASSPYTGVAGELFF.

This clonotype was observed a handful of times. The rearrangement joins TRBV5-1 to TRBJ2-5; D not resolved. In germline, CDR1 is SGHRS, CDR2 YFSETQ. This CDR3 contains 14 residues. Trimming shortened V by 0 bases and J by 0 bases, and 6 bases separated the two germline ends. The DNA of the CDR3 is TGCGCCAGCAGCTTGGCGCTCCACCAAGAGACCCAGTACTTC. Translated, it gives CASSLALHQETQYF.

This clonotype appeared many times. This chain connects TRBV12-3 or TRBV12-4 to TRBJ2-5, with 7 bases aligning to TRBD2. The CDR3 covers 15 residues. The ends lost 3 bases at V and 5 bases at J; junction bases unmatched: 9. CDR3 sequence (DNA): TGTGCCAGCAGTTTCGGGGACGGGGGGATGGAGACCCAGTACTTC. Protein sequence: CASSFGDGGMETQYF.

In this sample, this clonotype turned up once. The rearrangement uses TRBV28 and TRBJ2-4, with no clear D. The CDR3 is made up of 17 amino acids. V was trimmed by 3 bases and J by 3 bases, leaving 18 bases between them. The germline V gene has CDR1 MDHEN and CDR2 SYDVKM. CDR3 sequence (DNA): TGTGCCAGCAGTTTCGCTTCATCTCCCACGTTCAAAAACATTCAGTACTTC. This sequence encodes CASSFASSPTFKNIQYF.

This chain uses TRBV28 with TRBJ1-4; the D is unclear. Germline-derived CDR1 and CDR2 are MDHEN and SYDVKM. Trimming stripped 2 bases from V and 3 bases from J, with 7 bases between. The CDR3 runs to 14 residues. The CDR3 DNA reads TGTGCCAGCAGTTTACCCGTGGCTAATGAAAAACTGTTTTTT. Translated, it gives CASSLPVANEKLFF. Full variable domain (outside the CDR3, taken from reference TRBV28 and TRBJ1-4): DVKVTQSSRYLVKRTGEKVFLECVQDMDHENMFWYRQDPGLGLRLIYFSYDVKMKEKGDIPEGYSVSREKKERFSLILESASTNQTSMYLCASSLPVANEKLFFGSGTQLSVL.